Each of the 17 T cell receptor beta chains below was sequenced from the same sample in a study of cytomegalovirus exposure and HLA in healthy donors. The PCR ran on 60 Vbeta and 13 Jbeta primers. TCRdb's table, derived via immunoSEQ multiplex PCR, lists solely in-frame clones and lacks some. This repertoire shows about 130,000 clones, approximately 80% found once; its top ten account for approximately 2.5%. Source material: PBMCs. The receptors originated from a man aged 45-65 years in good health and CMV-seronegative.

The chain employs TRBV10-3 and TRBJ1-1; D uncertain. The V gene lost 4 bases and the J gene lost 0 bases, with 6 bases spanning the gap. Germline CDR1 ENHRY, CDR2 SYGVKD. CDR3 length: 13 residues. The DNA of the CDR3 is TGTGCCATCAGTGCCAAGCTGAACACTGAAGCTTTCTTT. Its translation is CAISAKLNTEAFF.

This clone was observed a few times. The rearrangement joins TRBV19 to TRBJ1-1, with D perhaps TRBD1 (6 bases). Per germline, CDR1 LNHDA and CDR2 SQIVND (reference sequence). The CDR3 contains 11 residues. V was trimmed by 11 bases and J by 3 bases, leaving 10 bases between them. As DNA, the CDR3 is TGTGCCCCAGGGGTGCACACTGAAGCTTTCTTT. Translating gives CAPGVHTEAFF.

The CDR3 bases are TGTGCCATCAGTGAAGGGGGCGCTAAGGACTACGAGCAGTACTTC. Encoded protein: CAISEGGAKDYEQYF. V and J are TRBV10-3 and TRBJ2-7, with TRBD1 matching 7 bases. The CDR3 consists of 15 residues. Looked up from germline, CDR1 is ENHRY and CDR2 is SYGVKD. Trimming took 3 bases from V and 3 from J; bases not matched to a gene: 8.

This clone was seen once. The chain joins TRBV7-9 to TRBJ2-5; TRBD1 agrees at 9 bases. Trimming cost V 0 bases and J 5 bases; bases outside gene matches: 13. CDR3 length: 18 residues. Germline V gene lookup returns CDR1 SEHNR and CDR2 FQNEAQ (reference sequence). The chain's CDR3 is CASSLARGQGSTGETQYF. CDR3 nucleotides: TGTGCCAGCAGCTTAGCCAGGGGACAGGGCTCTACTGGGGAGACCCAGTACTTC.

The chain employs TRBV11-2 and TRBJ2-7, with 12 positions matching TRBD2. CDR1 and CDR2 (germline): SGHAT, FQNNGV. The V and J ends lost 6 bases and 2 bases, in that order; junction bases with no gene match: 5. This CDR3 is built from 15 residues. This chain's CDR3 is CASSRTSGAAYEQYF. CDR3 nucleotides: TGTGCCAGCAGTCGGACTAGCGGGGCAGCCTACGAGCAGTACTTC.

The chain links TRBV7-9 to TRBJ2-2; TRBD2 aligns across 9 bases. There are 15 residues in the CDR3. CDR1 is SEHNR and CDR2 is FQNEAQ in the germline V gene (reference sequence). With 5 bases clipped from V and 1 base from J, the junction kept 2 bases outside the gene matches. The CDR3 DNA reads as TGTGCCAGCAGCCATAGCGGGGGGAACACCGGGGAGCTGTTTTTT. As protein: CASSHSGGNTGELFF. Drawing the rest from reference TRBV7-9 and TRBJ2-2, the complete variable domain is DTGVSQNPRHKITKRGQNVTFRCDPISEHNRLYWYRQTLGQGPEFLTYFQNEAQLEKSRLLSDRFSAERPKGSFSTLEIQRTEQGDSAMYLCASSHSGGNTGELFFGEGSRLTVL.

The chain couples TRBV5-4 to TRBJ1-2; maybe TRBD1 (5 bases). V lost 4 bases to trimming and J lost 2 bases, with 12 bases between them. The CDR3 is 14 residues long. Germline CDR1 SGHNT, CDR2 YYREEE (reference sequence). The CDR3 here is CASSGVAGNYGYTF. Written as DNA, the CDR3 is TGTGCCAGCAGCGGGGTCGCAGGGAACTATGGCTACACCTTC.

The chain joins TRBV5-1 to TRBJ2-1, with 7 bases aligning to TRBD2. The length of the CDR3 is 15 residues. The V gene's germline CDR1 is SGHRS and CDR2 YFSETQ. Trimming took 2 bases from V and 4 from J; bases not matched to a gene: 6. CDR3 nucleotide sequence: TGCGCCAGCAGCTTCGACAGCGGGGCATACAATGAGCAGTTCTTC. Protein sequence: CASSFDSGAYNEQFF.

CDR3: CASSPGGGYEQYF. The CDR3 bases are TGTGCCAGCAGCCCGGGAGGGGGCTACGAGCAGTACTTC. The V gene is TRBV21-1, the J gene TRBJ2-7; the DNA was not used to check the table's D call, TRBD2. TRBV21-1 is given as a pseudogene. There are 13 residues in the CDR3.

The gene calls are TRBV6-5 and TRBJ2-7, with 7 bases fitting TRBD1. The CDR3 covers 14 residues. Looked up from germline, CDR1 is MNHEY and CDR2 is SVGAGI. After removal of 6 bases from V and 7 bases from J, the junction contained 12 bases not matched to a gene. The CDR3 DNA reads TGTGCCAGCAGGGGGGACAGTTCTCGGGAAGAGCAGTACTTC. It translates to CASRGDSSREEQYF.

V is TRBV21-1 and J is TRBJ2-1; TRBD2, the table's D call, was not compared with the DNA. TRBV21-1 constitutes a pseudogene. This CDR3 is 16 amino acids long. Here the CDR3 DNA reads TGTGCCAGCAGCATCACCGGGAAAAGGGAATACAATGAGCAGTTCTTC. Translation gives CASSITGKREYNEQFF.

The rearrangement joins TRBV5-1 to TRBJ1-2, with TRBD1 matching over 7 bases. V lost 4 bases to trimming and J lost 4 bases; unmatched junction nucleotides: 10. The CDR3 contains 15 residues. CDR1 and CDR2 (germline): SGHRS, YFSETQ. As DNA, the CDR3 is TGCGCCAGCAGCGGACCGGCGACAGGGAGCTATGGCTACACCTTC. Its protein is CASSGPATGSYGYTF.

The gene calls are TRBV9 and TRBJ2-5; D remains unclear. With 0 bases removed from V and 5 bases from J, the gap between germline ends came to 11 bases. Germline CDR1 reads SGDLS; CDR2 reads YYNGEE. The CDR3 length is 14 residues. The CDR3 loop reads CASSVGPVGETQYF. In DNA, the CDR3 is TGTGCCAGCAGCGTAGGTCCCGTCGGGGAGACCCAGTACTTC.

This chain uses TRBV9 with TRBJ2-1; 7 bases are shared with TRBD2. The CDR3 has 13 amino acids. CDR1 is SGDLS, CDR2 YYNGEE, per germline. V lost 3 bases and J lost 5; bases outside the gene matches: 2. CDR3 in amino acids: CASSAGGDNEQFF. CDR3 DNA sequence: TGTGCCAGCAGCGCGGGGGGTGACAATGAGCAGTTCTTC.

The CDR3 sequence: CASSRGGSYNEQFF. CDR3 DNA: TGCGCCAGCAGCCGCGGGGGATCCTACAATGAGCAGTTCTTC. The chain uses TRBV4-1 and TRBJ2-1; 7 positions agree with TRBD2. The V segment lost 4 bases and the J segment 1 base; nucleotides outside the gene matches: 1. Germline CDR1 and CDR2: MGHRA and YSYEKL. The CDR3 length is 14 residues.

This clone was seen only once. The CDR3, as DNA: TGCGCCAGCAGCCAAGGGGTCGGGACAGCTCAAGAGACCCAGTACTTC. Its protein product is CASSQGVGTAQETQYF. This chain joins TRBV4-3 and TRBJ2-5; 7 nucleotides match TRBD1. CDR1 is LGHNA, CDR2 YSLEER, per germline. The V and J ends lost 1 base and 2 bases, in that order; junction bases with no gene match: 7. The CDR3 has 16 amino acids.

This chain uses TRBV6-6 with TRBJ1-1; D unresolved. The germline V gene has CDR1 MNHNY and CDR2 SVGAGI (reference sequence). V was trimmed by 2 bases and J by 2 bases, leaving 6 bases between them. There are 13 residues in the CDR3. The CDR3 loop is CASSYTRNTEAFF. CDR3 in DNA: TGTGCCAGCAGTTACACAAGAAACACTGAAGCTTTCTTT.